This T cell receptor (beta chain) stems from a study of cytotoxic CD8 clonotypes in ibrutinib-treated CLL. About the study: After median approximately 6 years, approximately 14 stayed in remission, around twelve progressed; responses about 25 partial, 2 complete. It was after a median about 12 months of treatment, range 6 to 36, that response samples were taken.

The CDR3 runs 14 residues. V shed 3 bases and J shed 1 base, with 8 bases lying between them. CDR1 is MGHRA and CDR2 is YSYEKL in the germline V gene. Study results and limitations: Ibrutinib response saw clonality rise, and progression saw it return toward baseline.

Method: immunoSEQ multiplex PCR; TCRdb's copy keeps in-frame clones and lacks some. The sample includes approximately 210,000 clones, around 70% of them seen just once. On this clone itself: Its matching antigen is unknown.

Sequencing was performed on PBMCs, taken after 24 months of ibrutinib treatment. The chain couples TRBV4-1 to TRBJ2-3; D is undetermined. This receptor was obtained from a human donor with chronic lymphocytic leukemia. CDR3 nucleotide sequence: TGCGCCAGCAGCCAGCTTTGGGGCACAGATACGCAGTATTTT. Its protein product is CASSQLWGTDTQYF.